The 20 T cell receptor beta chains below were found in one sample sequenced in a study of human T cells and chemical hapten exposure. As for time point: healthy volunteer bleed at 2 weeks. Total RNA was isolated from whole blood that had not been fractionated. TCRdb itself ran the RACE reads through MiXCR, one entry per CDR3 protein. The table shows 80,000 to 100,000 distinct CDR3 sequences, with around 8.8% occurring only once. Sequencing was done on a sample of whole blood. Source of these receptors: a female donor in good health. Some clones in this sample may be carry-over from other donors' samples.

V gene TRBV20-1 combines with J gene TRBJ1-5, with D possibly TRBD1 on 6 matching bases. The V and J ends lost 5 bases and 0 bases respectively, with 11 bases between them. CDR3 length: 14 residues. In germline, CDR1 is DFQATT, CDR2 SNEGSKA (reference sequence). The CDR3 DNA is TGCAGTGCTGAAGACAGGAATAGCAATCAGCCCCAGCATTTT. Translated, it gives CSAEDRNSNQPQHF.

The V call is TRBV3-1, the J call TRBJ2-3; maybe TRBD1 (5 bases). The V gene lost 0 bases and the J gene lost 7 bases, with 8 bases spanning the gap. Germline CDR1 is LGHDT and CDR2 is YNNKEL (reference sequence). This CDR3 spans 13 amino acids. CDR3 coding DNA: TGTGCCAGCAGCCAAGAGGGGCAGAATACGCAGTATTTT. Residues: CASSQEGQNTQYF.

The V gene is TRBV29-1, the J gene TRBJ2-7, with 7 bases identical to TRBD1. Trimming removed 6 bases from V and 4 bases from J; junction bases left unmatched: 9. Germline V gene lookup returns CDR1 SQVTM and CDR2 ANQGSEA. This CDR3 comprises 13 residues. The CDR3 nucleotides read TGCAGCGTGAAACAGGGGAATTTTTACGAGCAGTACTTC. Its translation is CSVKQGNFYEQYF.

This chain connects TRBV20-1 to TRBJ2-3, with D perhaps matching TRBD1 (6 bases). The length of the CDR3 is 13 residues. The germline CDR1 and CDR2 sequences are DFQATT and SNEGSKA (reference sequence). The germline V and J ends were trimmed by 1 base and 1 base, with 6 bases remaining between them. As DNA, the CDR3 is TGCAGTGCTAGAGGACAGGGCACAGATACGCAGTATTTT. Encoded protein: CSARGQGTDTQYF.

The genes are TRBV27 and TRBJ1-1; TRBD1 aligns across 10 bases. Germline CDR1 MNHEY, CDR2 SMNVEV (reference sequence). V lost 5 bases and J lost 5; bases outside the gene matches: 2. This CDR3 spans 13 amino acids. For the CDR3, the DNA is TGTGCCAGCAGTGGGACAGGGGAAACTGAAGCTTTCTTT. This encodes CASSGTGETEAFF.

This clonotype was seen a handful of times. The chain couples TRBV12-3 or TRBV12-4 to TRBJ2-5, with TRBD2 matching 9 bases. The CDR3 contains 16 residues. V shed 5 bases, J shed 3 bases, and the junction held 10 bases outside the gene matches. The CDR3 protein is CASSIQLAGDEETQYF. Written as DNA, the CDR3 is TGTGCCAGCAGTATACAATTAGCGGGGGATGAAGAGACCCAGTACTTC.

The chain has TRBV4-3 and TRBJ1-1; D is ambiguous. The ends were cut back, 0 bases at V and 1 base at J, with 15 bases in the middle. The CDR3 sequence is 17 residues long. CDR1 and CDR2 (germline): LGHNA, YSLEER. The CDR3 region is CASSQDLPLEGNTEAFF. CDR3 nucleotides: TGCGCCAGCAGCCAAGATCTCCCATTGGAAGGGAACACTGAAGCTTTCTTT.

A few counts support this clonotype. The V gene is TRBV29-1, the J gene TRBJ2-5, with 7 nucleotides matching TRBD1. Germline V lookup: CDR1 SQVTM, CDR2 ANQGSEA. J gave up 3 bases and V 8 bases, and 6 bases lay outside the gene matches. The CDR3 sequence is 12 residues long. This chain's CDR3 is CSIPGTEETQYF. The DNA of the CDR3 is TGCAGCATCCCCGGGACAGAAGAGACCCAGTACTTC.

This clonotype was counted between two and nine times. This chain uses TRBV3-1 with TRBJ1-1, with unresolved D. Germline V gene sequence: CDR1 LGHDT, CDR2 YNNKEL (reference sequence). V shed 5 bases and J shed 7 bases, with 17 bases lying between them. The CDR3 spans 14 residues. The CDR3 DNA reads TGTGCCAGCAGCAAAGTGGGAGGTGCCTTTGAAGCTTTCTTT. This gives the protein CASSKVGGAFEAFF. The complete variable domain, with remaining parts taken from reference TRBV3-1 and TRBJ1-1, reads DTAVSQTPKYLVTQMGNDKSIKCEQNLGHDTMYWYKQDSKKFLKIMFSYNNKELIINETVPNRFSPKSPDKAHLNLHINSLELGDSAVYFCASSKVGGAFEAFFGQGTRLTVV.

This clonotype has more than one count but fewer than ten. The rearrangement uses TRBV7-9 and TRBJ2-3; 7 bases are shared with TRBD1. V was clipped by 7 bases and J by 4 bases; unmatched bases: 5. This CDR3 region has 13 residues. Germline V gene lookup returns CDR1 SEHNR and CDR2 FQNEAQ (reference sequence). DNA for the CDR3: TGTGCCAGCAAGCGAGGGGGCGCAGATACGCAGTATTTT. Its protein is CASKRGGADTQYF.

This clonotype was detected many times. The rearrangement links TRBV7-9 to TRBJ2-1; D perhaps matches TRBD2 (5 bases). V gave up 1 base and J gave up 9 bases, with 16 bases separating them. The CDR3 consists of 15 residues. CDR1 is SEHNR and CDR2 is FQNEAQ in the germline V gene (reference sequence). The CDR3 nucleotides are TGTGCCAGCAGCTTAGGTCCCTTACTAGTGGGTGAGCAGTTCTTC. It translates to CASSLGPLLVGEQFF.

The chain uses TRBV7-8 and TRBJ2-1; 7 bases match TRBD2. The J segment lost 3 bases and the V segment lost 3 bases, leaving 5 bases of the junction unmatched. The CDR3 runs to 15 residues. Germline V gene lookup returns CDR1 SGHVS and CDR2 FQNEAQ. The CDR3 bases are TGTGCCAGCAGCTTGCAGGGACTACTCTACAATGAGCAGTTCTTC. It yields the protein CASSLQGLLYNEQFF.

This clonotype was observed a handful of times. The V call is TRBV6-2 or TRBV6-3, the J call TRBJ2-1; no clear D gene. CDR1 is MNHEY and CDR2 is SVGEGT in the germline V gene. This CDR3 has 16 residues. V was trimmed by 1 base and J by 1 base, leaving 11 bases between them. This chain's CDR3 is CASSYFVGPSYNEQFF. CDR3 nucleotides: TGTGCCAGCAGTTACTTTGTAGGGCCTTCCTACAATGAGCAGTTCTTC.

The chain joins TRBV28 to TRBJ2-1; TRBD2 matches at 9 bases. Germline-derived CDR1 and CDR2 are MDHEN and SYDVKM. The CDR3 loop spans 16 amino acids. V lost 8 bases to trimming and J lost 7 bases; unmatched junction nucleotides: 15. The CDR3 sequence is CASWKFLAGSRNEQFF. The CDR3 bases are TGTGCCAGCTGGAAGTTCCTAGCGGGATCTAGGAATGAGCAGTTCTTC.

The chain couples TRBV12-3 or TRBV12-4 to TRBJ2-5; 8 positions match TRBD2. This CDR3 is 14 amino acids long. Trimming removed 5 bases from V and 4 bases from J; junction bases left unmatched: 6. The CDR3 DNA is TGTGCCAGCAGTCCAAGCGGGAGTTTAGAGACCCAGTACTTC. Its translation: CASSPSGSLETQYF.

This clonotype was seen a handful of times. The chain recombines TRBV20-1 with TRBJ2-4, with D possibly being TRBD1 or TRBD2 (5 bases each). Looked up from germline, CDR1 is DFQATT and CDR2 is SNEGSKA (reference sequence). Trimming cost V 5 bases and J 0 bases, with 11 bases left between them. The CDR3 spans 14 residues. CDR3 in amino acids: CSAAAGTAKNIQYF. The CDR3 nucleotides are TGCAGTGCTGCCGCCGGGACAGCCAAAAACATTCAGTACTTC.

This clonotype was seen ten or more times. CDR3 sequence reads: CASSLGSFEFRTDTQYF. The CDR3 DNA reads TGTGCCAGCAGCTTGGGGAGTTTTGAGTTTCGCACAGATACGCAGTATTTT. This rearrangement joins TRBV5-4 to TRBJ2-3; D is undetermined. This CDR3 has 17 residues. The germline V and J ends were trimmed by 0 bases and 1 base, with 15 bases remaining between them. Germline V gene data show CDR1 as SGHNT and CDR2 as YYREEE (reference sequence).

The V call is TRBV10-3, the J call TRBJ1-2; no clear D. The germline CDR1 and CDR2 sequences are ENHRY and SYGVKD. The CDR3 is made up of 15 amino acids. Trimming stripped 3 bases from V and 0 bases from J, with 11 bases between. The CDR3 bases are TGTGCCATCAGTGAATCGCACACGTCTAACTATGGCTACACCTTC. It translates to CAISESHTSNYGYTF.

This clonotype was counted only a few times. The V and J genes are TRBV12-3 or TRBV12-4 and TRBJ2-7, with TRBD2 identical over 7 bases. With V trimmed by 6 bases and J by 3 bases, 8 bases remained unmatched. The CDR3 has 14 amino acids. The chain's CDR3 is CASSPGREVYEQYF. CDR3 in DNA: TGTGCCAGCAGCCCGGGGAGGGAGGTCTACGAGCAGTACTTC.

This clonotype appeared a few times. The rearrangement uses TRBV28 and TRBJ1-5, with D perhaps TRBD1 (6 bases). The CDR3 spans 13 residues. Germline-derived CDR1 and CDR2 are MDHEN and SYDVKM. The V gene lost 6 bases and the J gene lost 6 bases, with 12 bases spanning the gap. CDR3 nucleotide sequence: TGTGCCAGCAGCTTCCAGGGGTTTCAGCCCCAGCATTTT. Encoded protein: CASSFQGFQPQHF.